The rows below give T cell receptor beta chains drawn from one sample of a study of T cell repertoires in cytomegalovirus infection. TCRdb fed the reads into MiXCR, producing one record per CDR3 protein. The sample holds 300,000 to 450,000 distinct CDR3 sequences, around a sixth seen once. The sequenced sample was PBMCs. The source is a human donor in good health (CMV status not recorded). Some clones in this sample may be carry-over from other donors' samples. CDR3s include the opening cysteine and the closing phenylalanine or tryptophan. D genes are given only for firm matches. Not all rows give a size; the values are once, few, many and, for expanded clones, a class.

CDR3 DNA	CDR3 protein	clone size	J gene	V gene	D gene
TGCGCCAGCAGCCAAGATTTATTTAGGCAGACCTACGAGCAGTACTTC	CASSQDLFRQTYEQYF	many	TRBJ2-7	TRBV4-3	-
TGTGCCAGCAGTCGGACAGGCACTGAAGCTTTCTTT	CASSRTGTEAFF	many	TRBJ1-1	TRBV7-9	TRBD1
TGTGCCAGCAGCTTTGCGGGGGGGCGTGACGGGGAGCTGTTTTTT	CASSFAGGRDGELFF	many	TRBJ2-2	TRBV7-2	TRBD2
TGTGCCAGCAGCTTAGCCCCAGGGCCGGGACTGTCCGATGAGCAGTTCTTC	CASSLAPGPGLSDEQFF	-	TRBJ2-1	TRBV7-2	-
TGTGCCAGCAGTTACCGGCCGGGCCTCGAGCAGTACTTC	CASSYRPGLEQYF	-	TRBJ2-7	TRBV6-6	-
TGTGCCAGCTCTCAGGACAGAGTTGGGGCCAACGTCCTGACTTTC	CASSQDRVGANVLTF	-	TRBJ2-6	TRBV18	-
TGTGCCAGCAGGAACCGGGACAGGGACCCTGGGGCCAACGTCCTGACTTTC	CASRNRDRDPGANVLTF	-	TRBJ2-6	TRBV7-9	TRBD1
TGCGCCAGCAGTCAAACGGGACTTTCACACTTAGCAGATACGCAGTATTTT	CASSQTGLSHLADTQYF	-	TRBJ2-3	TRBV23-1	-
TGTGCCAGCAGCTTAGCTGCCCGGACTACGGCCAAAAACATTCAGTACTTC	CASSLAARTTAKNIQYF	many	TRBJ2-4	TRBV7-2	-
TGTGCCAGCAGCCTCGCCTCCCTTAGCGGTAGGCAGTTCTTC	CASSLASLSGRQFF	few	TRBJ2-1	TRBV11-2	-